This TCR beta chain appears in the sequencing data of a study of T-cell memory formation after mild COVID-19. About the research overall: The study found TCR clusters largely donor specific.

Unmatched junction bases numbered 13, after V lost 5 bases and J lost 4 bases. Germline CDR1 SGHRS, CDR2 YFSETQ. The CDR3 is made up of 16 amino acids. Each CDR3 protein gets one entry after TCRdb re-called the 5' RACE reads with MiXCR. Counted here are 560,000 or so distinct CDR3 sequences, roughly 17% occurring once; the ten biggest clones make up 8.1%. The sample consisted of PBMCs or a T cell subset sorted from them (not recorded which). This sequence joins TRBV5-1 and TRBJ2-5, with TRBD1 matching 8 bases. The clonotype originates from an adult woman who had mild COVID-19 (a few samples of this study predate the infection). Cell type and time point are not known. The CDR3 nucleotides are TGCGCCAGCAGAGGGGGACCGGGACAGGTAGGAGAGACCCAGTACTTC. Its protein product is CASRGGPGQVGETQYF.